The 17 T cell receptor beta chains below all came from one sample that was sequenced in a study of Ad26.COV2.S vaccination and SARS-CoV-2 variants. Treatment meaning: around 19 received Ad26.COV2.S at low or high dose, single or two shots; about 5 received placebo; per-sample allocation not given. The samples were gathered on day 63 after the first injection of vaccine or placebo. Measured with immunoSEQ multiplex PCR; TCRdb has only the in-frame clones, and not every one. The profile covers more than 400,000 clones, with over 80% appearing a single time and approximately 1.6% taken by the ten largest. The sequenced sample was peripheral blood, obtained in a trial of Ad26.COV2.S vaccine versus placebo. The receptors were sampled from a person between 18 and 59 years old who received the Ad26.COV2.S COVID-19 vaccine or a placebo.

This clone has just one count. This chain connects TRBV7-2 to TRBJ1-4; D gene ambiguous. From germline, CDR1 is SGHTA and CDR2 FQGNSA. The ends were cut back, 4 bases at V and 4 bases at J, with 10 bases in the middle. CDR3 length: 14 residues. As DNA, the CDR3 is TGTGCCAGCAGCTCGGACCGATTTAATGAAAAACTGTTTTTT. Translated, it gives CASSSDRFNEKLFF.

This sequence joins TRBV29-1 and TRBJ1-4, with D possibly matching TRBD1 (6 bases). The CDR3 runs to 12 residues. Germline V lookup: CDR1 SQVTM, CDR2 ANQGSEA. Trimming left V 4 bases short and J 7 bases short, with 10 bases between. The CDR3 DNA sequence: TGCAGCGTTGCTGGGGGCGGTGAAAAACTGTTTTTT. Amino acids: CSVAGGGEKLFF.

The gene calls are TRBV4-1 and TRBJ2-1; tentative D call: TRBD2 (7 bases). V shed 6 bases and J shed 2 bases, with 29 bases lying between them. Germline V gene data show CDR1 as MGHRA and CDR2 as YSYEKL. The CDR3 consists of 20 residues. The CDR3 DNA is TGCGCCAGCAGGACGGCGGGGGCACGACGGGAGAAGGTGGCCTACAATGAGCAGTTCTTC. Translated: CASRTAGARREKVAYNEQFF.

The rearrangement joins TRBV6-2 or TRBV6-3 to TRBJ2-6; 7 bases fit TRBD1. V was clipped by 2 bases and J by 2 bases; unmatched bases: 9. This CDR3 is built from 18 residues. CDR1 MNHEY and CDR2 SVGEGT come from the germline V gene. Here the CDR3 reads CASSYKTGRGPGANVLTF. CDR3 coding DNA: TGTGCCAGCAGTTACAAGACAGGGAGAGGCCCTGGGGCCAACGTCCTGACTTTC.

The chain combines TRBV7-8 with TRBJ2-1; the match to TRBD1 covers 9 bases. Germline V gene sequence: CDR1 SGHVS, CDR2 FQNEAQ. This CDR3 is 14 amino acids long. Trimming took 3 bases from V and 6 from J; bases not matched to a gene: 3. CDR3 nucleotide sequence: TGTGCCAGCAGCTTCCTGGGACAGGGCAATGAGCAGTTCTTC. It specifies CASSFLGQGNEQFF.

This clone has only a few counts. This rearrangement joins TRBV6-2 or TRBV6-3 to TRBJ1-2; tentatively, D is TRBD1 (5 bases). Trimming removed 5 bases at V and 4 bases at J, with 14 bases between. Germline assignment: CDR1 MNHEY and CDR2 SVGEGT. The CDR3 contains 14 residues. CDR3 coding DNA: TGTGCCAGCAGTACGATGACAGCGCCCTATGGCTACACCTTC. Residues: CASSTMTAPYGYTF.

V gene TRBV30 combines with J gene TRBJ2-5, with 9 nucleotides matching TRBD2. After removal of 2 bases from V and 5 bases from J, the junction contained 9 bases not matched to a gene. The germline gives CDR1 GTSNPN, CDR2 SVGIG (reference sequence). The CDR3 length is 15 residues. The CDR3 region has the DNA TGTGCCTGGAGTCCTTTCGCGGGGGGGCGGGAGACCCAGTACTTC. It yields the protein CAWSPFAGGRETQYF.

DNA for the CDR3: TGTGCCAGCAGTTACTTACGTTTACCTTCCTACAATGAGCAGTTCTTC. It specifies CASSYLRLPSYNEQFF. The rearrangement links TRBV6-5 to TRBJ2-1; D remains unclear. With 1 base removed from V and 1 base from J, the gap between germline ends came to 11 bases. The V gene's germline CDR1 is MNHEY and CDR2 SVGAGI. CDR3 length: 16 residues.

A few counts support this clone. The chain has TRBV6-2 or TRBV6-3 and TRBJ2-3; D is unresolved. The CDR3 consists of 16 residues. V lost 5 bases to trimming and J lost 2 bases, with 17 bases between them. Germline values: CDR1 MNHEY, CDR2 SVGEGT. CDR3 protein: CASSLYYDQPTDTQYF. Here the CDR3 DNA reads TGTGCCAGCAGTCTGTACTACGACCAACCCACAGATACGCAGTATTTT.

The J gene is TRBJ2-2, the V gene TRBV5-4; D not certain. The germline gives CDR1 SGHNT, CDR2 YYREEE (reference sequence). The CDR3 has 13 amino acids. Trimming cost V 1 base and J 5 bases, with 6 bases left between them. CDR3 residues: CASSLMGTGELFF. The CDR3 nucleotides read TGTGCCAGCAGCTTGATGGGGACCGGGGAGCTGTTTTTT.

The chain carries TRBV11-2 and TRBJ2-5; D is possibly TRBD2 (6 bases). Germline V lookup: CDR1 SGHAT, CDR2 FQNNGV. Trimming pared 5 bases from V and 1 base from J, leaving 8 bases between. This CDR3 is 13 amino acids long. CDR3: CASSLASQETQYF. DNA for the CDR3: TGTGCCAGCAGCCTAGCGTCCCAAGAGACCCAGTACTTC.

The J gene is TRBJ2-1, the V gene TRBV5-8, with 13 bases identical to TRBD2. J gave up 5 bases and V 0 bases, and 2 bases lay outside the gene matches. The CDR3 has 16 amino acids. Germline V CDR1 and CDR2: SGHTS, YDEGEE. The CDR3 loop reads CASSLGTSGGHNEQFF. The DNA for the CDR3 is TGTGCCAGCAGCTTGGGGACTAGCGGGGGTCACAATGAGCAGTTCTTC.

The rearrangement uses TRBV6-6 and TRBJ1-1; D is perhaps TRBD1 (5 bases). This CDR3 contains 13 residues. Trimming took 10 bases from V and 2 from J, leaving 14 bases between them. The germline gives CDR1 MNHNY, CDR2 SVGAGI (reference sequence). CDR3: CATGWGFNTEAFF. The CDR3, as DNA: TGTGCCACTGGGTGGGGGTTTAACACTGAAGCTTTCTTT.

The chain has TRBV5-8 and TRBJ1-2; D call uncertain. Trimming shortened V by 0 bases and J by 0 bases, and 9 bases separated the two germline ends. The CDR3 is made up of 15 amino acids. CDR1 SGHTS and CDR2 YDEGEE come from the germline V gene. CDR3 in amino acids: CASSLVAEANYGYTF. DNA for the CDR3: TGTGCCAGCAGCTTGGTAGCGGAAGCTAACTATGGCTACACCTTC.

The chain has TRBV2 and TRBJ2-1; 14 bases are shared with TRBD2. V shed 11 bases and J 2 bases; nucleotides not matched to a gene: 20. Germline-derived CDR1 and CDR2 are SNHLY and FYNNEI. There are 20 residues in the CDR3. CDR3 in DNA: TGTGCCGCCAGGGCAGTCCAGAGGACTAGCGGGGGGAAAACCTACAATGAGCAGTTCTTC. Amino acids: CAARAVQRTSGGKTYNEQFF.

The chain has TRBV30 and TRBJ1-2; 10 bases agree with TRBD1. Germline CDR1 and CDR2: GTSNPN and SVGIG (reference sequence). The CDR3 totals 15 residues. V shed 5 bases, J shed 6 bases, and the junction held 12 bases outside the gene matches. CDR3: CAWQTWTGGRDGYTF. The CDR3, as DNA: TGTGCCTGGCAAACATGGACAGGGGGTCGGGATGGCTACACCTTC.

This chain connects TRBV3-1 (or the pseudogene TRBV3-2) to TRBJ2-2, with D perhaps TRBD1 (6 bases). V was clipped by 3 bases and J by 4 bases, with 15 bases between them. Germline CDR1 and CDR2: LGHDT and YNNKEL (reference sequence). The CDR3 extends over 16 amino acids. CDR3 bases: TGTGCCAGCAGCCACCTATCCAGAGGGGGCACCGGGGAGCTGTTTTTT. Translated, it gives CASSHLSRGGTGELFF.